These T cell receptor beta chains were read from a single sample in a study of blood T cell repertoires in COVID-19. Assay used: immunoSEQ multiplex PCR; TCRdb lists only in-frame clones, some missing. Altogether about 180,000 clones are present, approximately 85% being singletons, with the ten largest covering roughly 9%. The sample comprised PBMCs or T cells enriched from blood (not recorded which). The receptor source for this set is a woman aged 18-29 years who had recovered from COVID-19. Both conserved end residues are part of each CDR3. The order of the fields is V gene, J gene, D gene, clone size, CDR3 DNA, CDR3 protein. D genes are given only for firm matches. Size is stated for part of the rows, as once, few or many counts, or as a class when the clone is expanded.

>TRBV19|TRBJ2-1|TRBD1|once
TGTGCCAGTAGTTCTCCGGGACAGGGGGTCAATGAGCAGTTCTTC
CASSSPGQGVNEQFF
>TRBV27|TRBJ2-3|TRBD2|-
TGTGCCACCCATCCCCGACTAGCGCTCCCGGATCTGGATACGCAGTATTTT
CATHPRLALPDLDTQYF
>TRBV27|TRBJ2-7|TRBD1|-
TGTGCCAGCAGTTCTATACGGGACAGGTTCTACGAGCAGTACTTC
CASSSIRDRFYEQYF
>TRBV25-1|TRBJ1-2|TRBD1|once
TGTGCCAGCAACCGACAGGGTAACTATGGCTACACCTTC
CASNRQGNYGYTF
>TRBV7-9|TRBJ2-2|-|few
TGTGCCAGCAGCTTATCTATCACCGGGGAGCTGTTTTTT
CASSLSITGELFF
>TRBV11-2|TRBJ2-7|-|-
TGTGCCAGCAGCGTACACAGCCACGAGCAGTACTTC
CASSVHSHEQYF
>TRBV6-2/TRBV6-3|TRBJ2-1|TRBD1|-
TGTGCCAGCAGTTACTTTCAGGGGGCGCAGAGGAATGAGCAGTTCTTC
CASSYFQGAQRNEQFF
>TRBV4-1|TRBJ1-2|TRBD1|-
TGCGCCAGCAGCCCACCCGGGACAGGGTTAAACGGCTACACCTTC
CASSPPGTGLNGYTF
>TRBV29-1|TRBJ1-4|TRBD1|-
TGCAGCGTACCACAGGGGGCCGGGGAAAAACTGTTTTTT
CSVPQGAGEKLFF
>TRBV27|TRBJ1-1|-|-
TGTGCCAGCAGTTTATTTGGCAGGGTTGAGGTCACCACTGAAGCTTTCTTT
CASSLFGRVEVTTEAFF
>TRBV19|TRBJ1-6|-|-
TGTGCCAGTAGTATCAATACGGGACTCAATAATTCACCCCTCCACTTT
CASSINTGLNNSPLHF
>TRBV6-1|TRBJ2-3|TRBD1|-
TGTGCCAGCAGTGAGGGTCAGGGGGCCACAGATACGCAGTATTTT
CASSEGQGATDTQYF
>TRBV3-1/TRBV3-2|TRBJ2-7|TRBD1|-
TGTGCCAGCAGCCAAACGGCGGGACAGGGGGCCCGTTACGAGCAGTACTTC
CASSQTAGQGARYEQYF
>TRBV12-3/TRBV12-4|TRBJ2-3|-|-
TGTGCCAGCAGTCCGACGACTCAGGATACGCAGTATTTT
CASSPTTQDTQYF
>TRBV12-3/TRBV12-4|TRBJ2-7|TRBD1|-
TGTACCAGCAGTCAGGACAGGGGGTACGGGCAGTACTTC
CTSSQDRGYGQYF
>TRBV5-6|TRBJ2-5|-|-
TGTGCCAGCAGCTTTGTTCCGCCAGGGGACCAAGAGACCCAGTACTTC
CASSFVPPGDQETQYF
>TRBV5-1|TRBJ2-7|-|-
TGCGCCAGCAGCCTTGACTGGGACGAGCAGTACTTC
CASSLDWDEQYF
>TRBV4-2|TRBJ2-5|-|-
TGTGCCAGCAGCCAAGATCCCCCTGAGACCCAGTACTTC
CASSQDPPETQYF
>TRBV29-1|TRBJ1-5|-|-
TGCAGCTTCAGGGGAACTGAGGATCAGCCCCAGCATTTT
CSFRGTEDQPQHF
>TRBV28|TRBJ2-4|-|-
TGTGCCAGCAGAGGGGCAGAAGGAAATACCAAAAACATTCAGTACTTC
CASRGAEGNTKNIQYF
>TRBV7-2|TRBJ1-6|-|-
TGTGCCAGCAGCTCCGTCGCACAAAATTCACCCCTCCACTTT
CASSSVAQNSPLHF
>TRBV11-3|TRBJ2-7|TRBD1|few
TGTGCCAGCAGCTTCAATCCGGGACAGGGAAAGTACGAGCAGTACTTC
CASSFNPGQGKYEQYF
>TRBV27|TRBJ2-7|-|-
TGTGCCAGCAGTTCGGGACTGCTCAGTCACGAGCAGTACTTC
CASSSGLLSHEQYF
>TRBV20-1|TRBJ2-7|-|-
TGCAGTGCTAGAGATTCGTACGAGCAGTACTTC
CSARDSYEQYF
>TRBV4-1|TRBJ2-7|-|-
TGCGCCAGCAGCCAAGGGAGGACAGAGGGGCAGTACTTC
CASSQGRTEGQYF
>TRBV6-4|TRBJ2-7|-|-
TGTGCCAGCAGTGACCAACCGTCCGGGGGGCCGAACGAGCAGTACTTC
CASSDQPSGGPNEQYF
>TRBV29-1|TRBJ1-1|TRBD1|-
TGCAGCGTTGATCGACAGGGGAACACTGAAGCTTTCTTT
CSVDRQGNTEAFF
>TRBV6-5|TRBJ1-3|-|-
TGTGCCAGCAGCATGGACAGAGTCTCTGGAAACACCATATATTTT
CASSMDRVSGNTIYF
>TRBV19|TRBJ1-1|TRBD1|-
TGTGCCAGTAGCGACAGGGGGCGAGATCCAGCTTTCTTT
CASSDRGRDPAFF
>TRBV6-5|TRBJ2-2|-|-
TGTGCTACTAGGACAGGGAGGGTCGGGGAGCTGTTTTTT
CATRTGRVGELFF
>TRBV19|TRBJ2-6|-|once
TGTGCCAGTAGCGACAGATCTGGGGCCAACGTCCTGACTTTC
CASSDRSGANVLTF
>TRBV28|TRBJ2-3|TRBD1|-
TGTGCCAGCAGTTTATTCCGAGGACAGGGGGGACTCACAGATACGCAGTATTTT
CASSLFRGQGGLTDTQYF
>TRBV28|TRBJ1-1|-|few
TGTGCCAGCATTAGAGGGCCCGCGGAAGCTTTCTTT
CASIRGPAEAFF
>TRBV27|TRBJ1-5|TRBD1|-
TGTGCCAGCAGGCCACAGGGGTTTCGCAATCAGCCCCAGCATTTT
CASRPQGFRNQPQHF
>TRBV28|TRBJ1-2|TRBD1|-
TGTGCCAGCAGAGAAGCCGGGACAGGGTTAGTTGGCTACACCTTC
CASREAGTGLVGYTF
>TRBV3-1/TRBV3-2|TRBJ2-1|TRBD2|-
TGTGCCAGCAGCCAAGACCCGGATGGGCTAGCGGATAGCCAATACAATGAGCAGTTCTTC
CASSQDPDGLADSQYNEQFF
>TRBV11-3|TRBJ1-1|-|-
TGTGCCAGCAGCTTGAGGGAGAACACTGAAGCTTTCTTT
CASSLRENTEAFF
>TRBV10-1|TRBJ1-1|-|once
TGCGCCAGCAGTGATTTAACTGAAGCTTTCTTT
CASSDLTEAFF
>TRBV30|TRBJ2-3|-|-
TGTGCCTGGACCACAGGCTACACAGATACGCAGTATTTT
CAWTTGYTDTQYF
>TRBV9|TRBJ2-1|-|-
TGTGCCAGCAGCTCTCCTCGAGGGGACACTTCCTACAATGAGCAGTTCTTC
CASSSPRGDTSYNEQFF
>TRBV14|TRBJ1-3|-|-
TGTGCCAGCAGCCCAGCGGGGGCTCACTCTGGAAACACCATATATTTT
CASSPAGAHSGNTIYF
>TRBV23-1|TRBJ1-5|-|-
TGCGCCAGCAGTCAATCGGGCCTCTTACGCAATCAGCCCCAGCATTTT
CASSQSGLLRNQPQHF
>TRBV13|TRBJ2-7|-|-
TGTGCCAGCAGATTTAAGGGTTCAGGCAGGGGAGAAGAGCAGTACTTC
CASRFKGSGRGEEQYF
>TRBV12-3/TRBV12-4|TRBJ1-2|-|-
TGTGCCAGCAGGGGCGGGACGGAATATGGCTACACCTTC
CASRGGTEYGYTF